Below are 31 T cell receptor beta chains sequenced from a single sample in a study of response to subunit inactivated influenza vaccine. TCRdb ran MiXCR on the RT-PCR reads and lists one entry per CDR3 protein. The sample shows about 520,000 distinct CDR3 sequences, over 25% of them seen only once. This material consisted of CD4+ T cells sorted from PBMCs, taken more than 4 days after vaccination. These receptors were taken from a man aged 50-59 years who received an inactivated influenza vaccine.

The chain carries TRBV4-1 and TRBJ2-1; the match to TRBD1 covers 9 bases. The trim removed 1 base at V and 8 bases at J, leaving 9 bases unmatched. Germline assignment: CDR1 MGHRA and CDR2 YSYEKL. This CDR3 is built from 16 residues. CDR3 coding DNA: TGCGCCAGCAGCCAAGTAGGAGGACAGGGGTTCGATGAGCAGTTCTTC. Protein: CASSQVGGQGFDEQFF.

This chain connects TRBV7-2 to TRBJ2-3; 9 bases match TRBD2. Germline V gives CDR1 SGHTA, CDR2 FQGNSA. J gave up 2 bases and V 5 bases, and 8 bases lay outside the gene matches. This CDR3 contains 16 residues. The CDR3 sequence is CASSREGGGATDTQYF. CDR3 coding DNA: TGTGCCAGCAGCCGTGAGGGCGGGGGGGCCACAGATACGCAGTATTTT. Full variable domain (missing parts from reference TRBV7-2 and TRBJ2-3): GAGVSQSPSNKVTEKGKDVELRCDPISGHTALYWYRQSLGQGLEFLIYFQGNSAPDKSGLPSDRFSAERTGGSVSTLTIQRTQQEDSAVYLCASSREGGGATDTQYFGPGTRLTVL.

V and J are TRBV3-1 and TRBJ1-1, with D perhaps TRBD1 (5 bases). Trimming left V 5 bases short and J 2 bases short, with 15 bases between. CDR1 is LGHDT, CDR2 YNNKEL, per germline (reference sequence). The length of the CDR3 is 15 residues. CDR3 sequence (DNA): TGTGCCAGCAGCTATCAGGGCACAGCAAACACTGAAGCTTTCTTT. This gives the protein CASSYQGTANTEAFF.

The chain couples TRBV3-1 to TRBJ2-3; a possible D gene is TRBD2 (7 bases). V lost 1 base to trimming and J lost 4 bases, with 12 bases between them. This CDR3 region has 15 residues. Germline loops: CDR1 LGHDT, CDR2 YNNKEL (reference sequence). Here the CDR3 DNA reads TGTGCCAGCAGCCAAGTTCGGGGGGCGCCAGATACGCAGTATTTT. Encoded protein: CASSQVRGAPDTQYF.

This rearrangement joins TRBV4-2 to TRBJ1-5, with D possibly being TRBD1 (6 bases). Trimming took 5 bases from V and 3 from J, leaving 17 bases between them. The CDR3 runs to 16 residues. Germline lookup yields CDR1 LGHNA and CDR2 YNFKEQ. The CDR3 coding sequence is TGTGCCAGCAGCATCCGGGCAGGGGCCTCCAATCAGCCCCAGCATTTT. Residues: CASSIRAGASNQPQHF.

The genes are TRBV12-3 or TRBV12-4 and TRBJ2-2, with 10 bases matching TRBD1. After removal of 6 bases from V and 7 bases from J, the junction contained 8 bases not matched to a gene. This CDR3 contains 15 residues. The CDR3 nucleotides are TGTGCCAGCAGGGGGGGACAGGGGAGTTTCGGGGAGCTGTTTTTT. Translation: CASRGGQGSFGELFF.

This clonotype was observed a handful of times. The genes are TRBV11-2 and TRBJ1-6, with D unclear. CDR3 length equals 13 residues. Germline values: CDR1 SGHAT, CDR2 FQNNGV. Deletions cut 0 bases from V and 11 bases from J, with 8 bases between. CDR3 loop: CASSLDLTTPLHF. CDR3 sequence (DNA): TGTGCCAGCAGCTTAGATCTGACTACACCCCTCCACTTT.

This clonotype was seen a few times. This chain connects TRBV5-1 to TRBJ2-7; D possibly corresponds to TRBD2 (6 bases). The CDR3 runs 14 residues. Germline CDR1 SGHRS, CDR2 YFSETQ. The V gene lost 4 bases and the J gene lost 3 bases, with 14 bases spanning the gap. The CDR3 region is CASSGSLEGYEQYF. CDR3 nucleotide sequence: TGCGCCAGCAGCGGGAGCTTGGAGGGCTACGAGCAGTACTTC.

The chain combines TRBV15 with TRBJ2-1; 8 nucleotides agree with TRBD1. Trimming at V came to 10 bases and at J to 3 bases, leaving 8 bases not matched to a gene. Per the germline V gene, CDR1 is LNHNV and CDR2 is YYDKDF (reference sequence). The CDR3 is made up of 14 amino acids. DNA for the CDR3: TGTGCCAGTACGCGAGGGACAGGCTACAATGAGCAGTTCTTC. Amino acids: CASTRGTGYNEQFF.

This clonotype was recorded a few times. The chain joins TRBV12-3 or TRBV12-4 to TRBJ2-4; D is possibly TRBD1 or TRBD2 (5 bases each). The CDR3 consists of 12 residues. The V gene lost 6 bases and the J gene lost 9 bases, with 12 bases spanning the gap. CDR3 in amino acids: CASSLGVGIQYF. The DNA of the CDR3 is TGTGCCAGCAGCCTGGGGGTGGGCATTCAGTACTTC.

This clonotype was counted a few times. J is TRBJ1-2 and V is TRBV10-3; D remains ambiguous. Trimming stripped 0 bases from V and 2 bases from J, with 7 bases between. The CDR3 totals 14 residues. Germline loops: CDR1 ENHRY, CDR2 SYGVKD. The CDR3, as DNA: TGTGCCATCAGTGAGTCTGGGCAGAACTATGGCTACACCTTC. Translating gives CAISESGQNYGYTF.

The chain combines TRBV20-1 with TRBJ2-7; D unresolved. The CDR3 is 11 amino acids. Germline CDR1 DFQATT, CDR2 SNEGSKA (reference sequence). V was cut by 3 bases and J by 6 bases, with 9 bases left in between. In nucleotides, the CDR3 is TGCAGTGCTAGTAAGGAGCTCGAGCAGTACTTC. Its translation: CSASKELEQYF.

This clonotype has just a few counts. J is TRBJ1-1 and V is TRBV5-1; the D gene is possibly TRBD1 (5 bases). The V end was cut by 3 bases, the J end by 1 base, with 10 bases between. The CDR3 is 14 amino acids. The V gene's germline CDR1 is SGHRS and CDR2 YFSETQ. This CDR3 reads CASSSSTGNTEAFF. CDR3 DNA: TGCGCCAGCAGCTCGAGTACAGGGAACACTGAAGCTTTCTTT.

The chain carries TRBV6-2 or TRBV6-3 and TRBJ2-2; 11 positions match TRBD2. J gave up 3 bases and V 10 bases, and 4 bases lay outside the gene matches. There are 14 residues in the CDR3. CDR1 and CDR2 (germline): MNHEY, SVGEGT. CDR3 coding DNA: TGTGCCACCTTACTAGCGGGAGACACCGGGGAGCTGTTTTTT. Translation: CATLLAGDTGELFF.

This clonotype turned up a few times. The chain couples TRBV4-1 to TRBJ1-2, with unresolved D. V gave up 0 bases and J gave up 8 bases, with 13 bases separating them. This CDR3 comprises 14 residues. Germline CDR1 and CDR2: MGHRA and YSYEKL. CDR3 nucleotide sequence: TGCGCCAGCAGCCAAGATTGGGGAAAAGGGGGCTACACCTTC. This encodes CASSQDWGKGGYTF.

The rearrangement links TRBV7-2 to TRBJ2-2; no definite D call. Germline-derived CDR1 and CDR2 are SGHTA and FQGNSA. Trimming stripped 3 bases from V and 3 bases from J, with 8 bases between. CDR3 length equals 14 residues. CDR3 in amino acids: CASSFLGYTGELFF. The CDR3 bases are TGTGCCAGCAGCTTCCTTGGGTACACCGGGGAGCTGTTTTTT.

This chain connects TRBV11-2 to TRBJ2-7; no clear D gene. The V gene's germline CDR1 is SGHAT and CDR2 FQNNGV. The CDR3 extends over 14 amino acids. Trimming shortened V by 1 base and J by 0 bases, and 7 bases separated the two germline ends. This CDR3 reads CASSLGAVSYEQYF. The CDR3, as DNA: TGTGCCAGCAGCTTAGGGGCAGTCTCCTACGAGCAGTACTTC.

The V call is TRBV5-6, the J call TRBJ1-2, with 9 bases fitting TRBD1. The CDR3 contains 15 residues. Germline trimming cut 4 bases from V and 6 bases from J; bases unmatched to any gene: 10. CDR1 is SGHDT, CDR2 YYEEEE, per germline. This CDR3 reads CASSDTGGNPNGYTF. For the CDR3, the DNA is TGTGCCAGCAGCGATACAGGGGGCAACCCAAATGGCTACACCTTC. The whole variable domain, remainder taken from reference TRBV5-6 and TRBJ1-2, is DAGVTQSPTHLIKTRGQQVTLRCSPKSGHDTVSWYQQALGQGPQFIFQYYEEEERQRGNFPDRFSGHQFPNYSSELNVNALLLGDSALYLCASSDTGGNPNGYTFGSGTRLTVV.

In its sample, this clonotype was seen a few times. The chain carries TRBV5-1 and TRBJ1-2, with 8 bases matching TRBD1. The germline gives CDR1 SGHRS, CDR2 YFSETQ. After removal of 0 bases from V and 4 bases from J, the junction contained 5 bases not matched to a gene. This CDR3 region has 15 residues. CDR3 protein: CASSLATGVTYGYTF. The CDR3 DNA reads as TGCGCCAGCAGCTTGGCGACAGGGGTAACCTATGGCTACACCTTC.

The V gene is TRBV10-2, the J gene TRBJ2-7, with TRBD2 identical over 8 bases. The V segment lost 3 bases and the J segment 1 base; nucleotides outside the gene matches: 8. Germline V gene sequence: CDR1 WSHSY, CDR2 SAAADI. This CDR3 has 16 residues. The CDR3 bases are TGCGCCAGCAGTGATAGACGACTAGCGACTTCCTACGAGCAGTACTTC. It specifies CASSDRRLATSYEQYF.

This chain uses TRBV12-3 or TRBV12-4 with TRBJ1-4, with 7 bases matching TRBD1. Trimming cost V 7 bases and J 7 bases; bases outside gene matches: 6. CDR3 length: 13 amino acids. The DNA for the CDR3 is TGTGCCAGCACGACGACAGGGAGTGAAAAACTGTTTTTT. This encodes CASTTTGSEKLFF.

Only a few counts were recorded for this clonotype. J is TRBJ2-1 and V is TRBV20-1; D gene unclear. CDR1 and CDR2 from the germline V gene are DFQATT and SNEGSKA (reference sequence). V dropped 0 bases and J dropped 8 bases, with 8 bases sitting between them. There are 12 residues in the CDR3. The CDR3 protein is CSARDPWDEQFF. The CDR3, as DNA: TGCAGTGCTAGAGATCCGTGGGATGAGCAGTTCTTC.

The rearrangement joins TRBV2 to TRBJ1-5; no definite D call. V was cut by 5 bases and J by 0 bases, with 11 bases left in between. This CDR3 has 15 residues. Looked up from germline, CDR1 is SNHLY and CDR2 is FYNNEI. This chain's CDR3 is CASSLREYSNQPQHF. The CDR3 nucleotides are TGTGCCAGCAGTCTCCGGGAGTATAGCAATCAGCCCCAGCATTTT.

The chain employs TRBV5-5 and TRBJ1-5; TRBD1 agrees at 9 bases. Germline-derived CDR1 and CDR2 are SGHKS and YYEKEE (reference sequence). The CDR3 runs 15 residues. Trimming at V came to 4 bases and at J to 4 bases, leaving 6 bases not matched to a gene. The CDR3 nucleotides read TGTGCCAGCAGCGGACAGGGGTCCCCTAATCAGCCCCAGCATTTT. Its protein product is CASSGQGSPNQPQHF.

The chain joins TRBV7-9 to TRBJ2-1, with 8 nucleotides matching TRBD2. V dropped 5 bases and J dropped 3; count of bases not matched to a gene: 6. The CDR3 sequence is 15 residues long. Germline CDR1 is SEHNR and CDR2 is FQNEAQ (reference sequence). The CDR3 loop reads CASSVTTSVYNEQFF. CDR3 in DNA: TGTGCCAGCAGCGTGACGACTAGCGTCTACAATGAGCAGTTCTTC.

The chain joins TRBV4-3 to TRBJ1-2; 9 bases line up with TRBD1. This CDR3 has 17 amino acids. CDR1 is LGHNA, CDR2 YSLEER, per germline. J was trimmed by 5 bases and V by 5 bases; bases with no gene match: 15. Here the CDR3 DNA reads TGCGCCAGCAGCTTTTTTCCCCCGGGGACAGGGCTTTATGGCTACACCTTC. Its translation: CASSFFPPGTGLYGYTF.

The rearrangement joins TRBV7-2 to TRBJ2-7; 7 bases agree with TRBD1. V shed 3 bases, J shed 6 bases, and the junction held 8 bases outside the gene matches. The CDR3 has 14 amino acids. Germline values: CDR1 SGHTA, CDR2 FQGNSA. CDR3 loop: CASSLGTAVGEQYF. The CDR3 DNA is TGTGCCAGCAGCTTGGGGACAGCGGTAGGCGAGCAGTACTTC.

The chain employs TRBV11-2 and TRBJ2-1; D might be TRBD2 (7 bases). The germline V and J ends were trimmed by 4 bases and 8 bases, with 30 bases remaining between them. The CDR3 contains 19 residues. Germline CDR1 SGHAT, CDR2 FQNNGV. CDR3 nucleotides: TGTGCCAGCAGCTCGACGTTTCCCTCGGGGGGCCTCGGCTTGTATGAGCAGTTCTTC. Translated, it gives CASSSTFPSGGLGLYEQFF.

V is TRBV9 and J is TRBJ2-1; 8 bases are shared with TRBD2. V lost 3 bases and J lost 8; bases outside the gene matches: 10. The CDR3 is 15 amino acids. CDR1 and CDR2 (germline): SGDLS, YYNGEE. This CDR3 is CASSARGGHLDEQFF. The CDR3 bases are TGTGCCAGCAGCGCTCGGGGGGGCCATTTGGATGAGCAGTTCTTC.

V usage is TRBV29-1 and J usage is TRBJ2-2; D possibly corresponds to TRBD2 (6 bases). Germline V lookup: CDR1 SQVTM, CDR2 ANQGSEA. CDR3 length: 13 residues. The CDR3 here is CDRTGVNAGELFF. DNA for the CDR3: TGCGATCGAACGGGAGTAAACGCCGGGGAGCTGTTTTTT.

V usage is TRBV29-1 and J usage is TRBJ1-5; D is unresolved. Germline V gene sequence: CDR1 SQVTM, CDR2 ANQGSEA. V lost 7 bases, J lost 6 bases, and 10 bases lay in between. The CDR3 sequence is 11 residues long. The CDR3 DNA reads as TGCAGCGCCGGGGTGGGTCAGCCCCAGCATTTT. It yields the protein CSAGVGQPQHF.